This is a list of T cell receptor beta chains from one sample in a study of T cell repertoires in cytomegalovirus infection. TCRdb reprocessed the reads with MiXCR, giving one entry per CDR3 protein. This sample has about 140,000 distinct CDR3 sequences; about 6.5% occur once, and the top ten carry over 15%. The sample taken for sequencing was PBMCs. Receptors were obtained from a human donor in good health (CMV status not recorded). Some clones in this sample may be carry-over from other donors' samples. The CDR3 runs from the conserved cysteine through the conserved F or W. The D gene is left open where the match is weak. For some rows the clone size is stated as once, few or many, or as a class when expanded; others skip it.

v_call: TRBV6-2/TRBV6-3
d_call: TRBD2
clone_size: many
j_call: TRBJ2-2
cdr3_aa: CATLRGGAMSGELFF
cdr3_nt: TGTGCCACTCTTCGCGGGGGGGCCATGAGCGGGGAGCTGTTTTTT

v_call: TRBV4-3
d_call: .
clone_size: many
j_call: TRBJ2-7
cdr3_aa: CASSLAGASPYEQYF
cdr3_nt: TGCGCCAGCAGCCTCGCGGGTGCTTCCCCCTACGAGCAGTACTTC

v_call: TRBV29-1
d_call: TRBD1
clone_size: .
j_call: TRBJ2-1
cdr3_aa: CSAPGQGFYNEQFF
cdr3_nt: TGCAGCGCGCCGGGACAGGGATTCTACAATGAGCAGTTCTTC

v_call: TRBV7-9
d_call: .
clone_size: few
j_call: TRBJ1-5
cdr3_aa: CASSLPGPNQPQHF
cdr3_nt: TGTGCCAGCAGCCTTCCGGGGCCGAATCAGCCCCAGCATTTT

v_call: TRBV2
d_call: .
clone_size: few
j_call: TRBJ2-5
cdr3_aa: CASIRNQVLVQETQYF
cdr3_nt: TGTGCCAGCATACGGAACCAAGTTCTCGTACAAGAGACCCAGTACTTC

v_call: TRBV20-1
d_call: TRBD1
clone_size: many
j_call: TRBJ2-3
cdr3_aa: CSAKGQTSTDTQYF
cdr3_nt: TGCAGTGCTAAGGGACAGACTAGCACAGATACGCAGTATTTT

v_call: TRBV7-2
d_call: TRBD2
clone_size: many
j_call: TRBJ2-1
cdr3_aa: CASSLAHSGSSYNEQFF
cdr3_nt: TGTGCCAGCAGCTTAGCCCACAGCGGGAGCTCCTACAATGAGCAGTTCTTC

v_call: TRBV20-1
d_call: .
clone_size: many
j_call: TRBJ1-2
cdr3_aa: CSAPAANYGYTF
cdr3_nt: TGCAGTGCCCCCGCCGCTAACTATGGCTACACCTTC

v_call: TRBV5-4
d_call: .
clone_size: .
j_call: TRBJ2-1
cdr3_aa: CASSLPTSRVYNEQFF
cdr3_nt: TGTGCCAGCAGCCTCCCAACTAGCCGGGTTTACAATGAGCAGTTCTTC

v_call: TRBV20-1
d_call: .
clone_size: .
j_call: TRBJ1-2
cdr3_aa: CSARAPGGLDGYTF
cdr3_nt: TGCAGTGCTAGAGCCCCCGGGGGGTTGGACGGCTACACCTTC

v_call: TRBV6-6
d_call: TRBD2
clone_size: .
j_call: TRBJ2-3
cdr3_aa: CASTSGGGIADTQYF
cdr3_nt: TGTGCCAGCACTAGCGGGGGCGGGATCGCAGATACGCAGTATTTT

v_call: TRBV20-1
d_call: TRBD2
clone_size: .
j_call: TRBJ2-1
cdr3_aa: CSARDGRGACNEQFF
cdr3_nt: TGCAGTGCTAGAGATGGGCGGGGGGCCTGCAATGAGCAGTTCTTC

v_call: TRBV7-6
d_call: .
clone_size: few
j_call: TRBJ1-2
cdr3_aa: CASSLMPGANYGYTF
cdr3_nt: TGTGCCAGCAGCTTAATGCCTGGGGCTAACTATGGCTACACCTTC

v_call: TRBV6-5
d_call: .
clone_size: .
j_call: TRBJ1-2
cdr3_aa: CASRRAVNYGYTF
cdr3_nt: TGTGCCAGCAGAAGGGCCGTAAACTATGGCTACACCTTC

v_call: TRBV5-5
d_call: .
clone_size: few
j_call: TRBJ2-2
cdr3_aa: CASSVGGVNTGELFF
cdr3_nt: TGTGCCAGCAGCGTCGGGGGAGTGAACACCGGGGAGCTGTTTTTT

v_call: TRBV28
d_call: .
clone_size: .
j_call: TRBJ1-5
cdr3_aa: CASISAPMYQPQHF
cdr3_nt: TGTGCCAGCATAAGCGCCCCGATGTATCAGCCCCAGCATTTT

v_call: TRBV7-8
d_call: .
clone_size: many
j_call: TRBJ2-7
cdr3_aa: CASSLAGLQAFYEQYF
cdr3_nt: TGTGCCAGCAGCTTAGCTGGTTTACAGGCTTTCTACGAGCAGTACTTC

v_call: TRBV6-2/TRBV6-3
d_call: .
clone_size: .
j_call: TRBJ1-5
cdr3_aa: CASRRQGNQPQHF
cdr3_nt: TGTGCCAGCAGAAGACAGGGCAATCAGCCCCAGCATTTT

v_call: TRBV3-1
d_call: .
clone_size: few
j_call: TRBJ1-2
cdr3_aa: CASSQGAGANYGYTF
cdr3_nt: TGTGCCAGCAGCCAAGGGGCAGGGGCTAACTATGGCTACACCTTC

v_call: TRBV2
d_call: TRBD1
clone_size: .
j_call: TRBJ2-7
cdr3_aa: CASLRGQGGEQYF
cdr3_nt: TGTGCCAGCCTAAGGGGACAGGGGGGTGAGCAGTACTTC

v_call: TRBV7-9
d_call: .
clone_size: many
j_call: TRBJ2-7
cdr3_aa: CASSLPGEKREQYF
cdr3_nt: TGTGCCAGCAGCCTACCGGGGGAAAAACGCGAGCAGTACTTC

v_call: TRBV10-3
d_call: .
clone_size: few
j_call: TRBJ2-6
cdr3_aa: CASGAGANVLTF
cdr3_nt: TGTGCCTCCGGGGCTGGGGCCAACGTCCTGACTTTC

v_call: TRBV2
d_call: .
clone_size: .
j_call: TRBJ2-7
cdr3_aa: CASRISGPLGEQYF
cdr3_nt: TGTGCCAGCCGTATAAGCGGGCCACTTGGAGAGCAGTACTTC

v_call: TRBV4-3
d_call: TRBD1
clone_size: many
j_call: TRBJ1-1
cdr3_aa: CASSQTGGAGTEAFF
cdr3_nt: TGCGCCAGCAGCCAAACAGGGGGCGCAGGAACTGAAGCTTTCTTT

v_call: TRBV6-6
d_call: TRBD1
clone_size: many
j_call: TRBJ1-1
cdr3_aa: CASSYPFTGVTEAFF
cdr3_nt: TGTGCCAGCAGTTACCCTTTCACAGGGGTCACTGAAGCTTTCTTT

v_call: TRBV7-2
d_call: TRBD1
clone_size: many
j_call: TRBJ1-2
cdr3_aa: CASSFTPDRGYGYTF
cdr3_nt: TGTGCCAGCAGTTTTACCCCCGACAGGGGGTATGGCTACACCTTC